Following are 17 T cell receptor beta chains from one sample sequenced in a study of cytomegalovirus exposure and HLA in healthy donors. Vbeta (60) and Jbeta (13) primers were used in the PCR. Data came from immunoSEQ multiplex PCR; TCRdb stores just in-frame clones and leaves some out. The sample has 110,000 to 150,000 clones, approximately 80% seen once. Sequenced input: PBMCs. These receptors all come from a male donor in good health and CMV-seronegative.

The CDR3 sequence is CASRDTQWQETQYF. In DNA, the CDR3 is TGTGCCAGCCGGGACACCCAGTGGCAAGAGACCCAGTACTTC. V usage is TRBV2 and J usage is TRBJ2-5; the D gene is possibly TRBD1 (6 bases). CDR1 is SNHLY, CDR2 FYNNEI, per germline. The V end lost 8 bases, the J end lost 2 bases, and 15 bases lay between the germline ends. This CDR3 region has 14 residues.

The J gene is TRBJ2-5, the V gene TRBV2; D is perhaps TRBD2 (5 bases). The DNA end is a closer match to TRBJ2-7, so the J assignment may be wrong. The CDR3 is 14 residues long. The germline V gene encodes CDR1 SNHLY and CDR2 FYNNEI. CDR3 bases: TGTGCCAGCAGGTCTCGAGGGTCTTCCTACGAGCAGTACTTC. It translates to CASRSRGSSYEQYF.

V is TRBV6-1 and J is TRBJ2-1, with a tentative D call TRBD1 (5 bases). CDR1 MNHNS and CDR2 SASEGT come from the germline V gene. This CDR3 comprises 15 residues. V shed 8 bases and J shed 8 bases, with 22 bases lying between them. The CDR3 DNA is TGTGCCAGCTATCATCGACAGTCCCAGGGCGATGAGCAGTTCTTC. Translated: CASYHRQSQGDEQFF.

In this sample, this clone turned up a few times. The gene calls are TRBV19 and TRBJ1-5, with 9 bases that match TRBD1. Germline CDR1 and CDR2: LNHDA and SQIVND (reference sequence). J lost 6 bases, V lost 7 bases, and 10 bases had no gene match. The CDR3 sequence is 15 residues long. CDR3 sequence reads: CASIETGGVGQPQHF. CDR3 sequence (DNA): TGTGCCAGTATAGAGACAGGGGGAGTCGGTCAGCCCCAGCATTTT. The full variable domain, rest sourced from reference TRBV19 and TRBJ1-5, is DGGITQSPKYLFRKEGQNVTLSCEQNLNHDAMYWYRQDPGQGLRLIYYSQIVNDFQKGDIAEGYSVSREKKESFPLTVTSAQKNPTAFYLCASIETGGVGQPQHFGDGTRLSIL.

The chain recombines TRBV6-1 with TRBJ1-2; TRBD1 matches 7 bases. Germline loops: CDR1 MNHNS, CDR2 SASEGT. This CDR3 region has 14 residues. V dropped 1 base and J dropped 7; count of bases not matched to a gene: 6. CDR3 nucleotide sequence: TGTGCCAGCAGTGAAGACAGGGGAATTGGTGGCTACACCTTC. It encodes CASSEDRGIGGYTF.

This chain joins TRBV5-1 and TRBJ2-1; 8 positions match TRBD2. Germline CDR1 and CDR2: SGHRS and YFSETQ. The CDR3 sequence is 17 residues long. Germline trimming cut 3 bases from V and 2 bases from J; bases unmatched to any gene: 10. The DNA of the CDR3 is TGCGCCAGCAGCTCCCAACCCCCGGGGGGGACCTACAATGAGCAGTTCTTC. Translating gives CASSSQPPGGTYNEQFF. The full variable domain, in which reference TRBV5-1 and TRBJ2-1 provide the parts outside the CDR3, is KAGVTQTPRYLIKTRGQQVTLSCSPISGHRSVSWYQQTPGQGLQFLFEYFSETQRNKGNFPGRFSGRQFSNSRSEMNVSTLELGDSALYLCASSSQPPGGTYNEQFFGPGTRLTVL.

The rearrangement joins TRBV6-4 to TRBJ2-1; weak D call: TRBD1 (5 bases). Germline V CDR1 and CDR2: MRHNA, SNTAGT. The ends were cut back, 0 bases at V and 7 bases at J, with 7 bases in the middle. The CDR3 runs 13 residues. CDR3 nucleotide sequence: TGTGCCAGCAGTGACTCAGGGGAAAATGAGCAGTTCTTC. Translating gives CASSDSGENEQFF.

This sequence joins TRBV9 and TRBJ2-5; D ambiguous. Trimming shortened V by 0 bases and J by 5 bases, and 11 bases separated the two germline ends. Per germline, CDR1 SGDLS and CDR2 YYNGEE. This CDR3 has 14 amino acids. CDR3 DNA: TGTGCCAGCAGCGTAGGCGGCTTAAGGGAGACCCAGTACTTC. Translating gives CASSVGGLRETQYF.

The chain links TRBV4-3 to TRBJ2-3; 10 bases line up with TRBD1. With V trimmed by 2 bases and J by 6 bases, 8 bases remained unmatched. Germline V lookup: CDR1 LGHNA, CDR2 YSLEER. The CDR3 is 16 amino acids. The CDR3 nucleotides are TGCGCCAGCAGCCAACGGGACAGGGGCCGGGGGGATACGCAGTATTTT. Its protein is CASSQRDRGRGDTQYF.

The chain couples TRBV5-1 to TRBJ1-2; D gene ambiguous. V gave up 2 bases and J gave up 3 bases, with 5 bases separating them. This CDR3 comprises 12 residues. Germline V gene lookup returns CDR1 SGHRS and CDR2 YFSETQ. This chain's CDR3 is CASSFGDYGYTF. The CDR3 DNA sequence: TGCGCCAGCAGCTTTGGAGACTATGGCTACACCTTC.

The chain has TRBV7-6 and TRBJ2-7, with 9 bases identical to TRBD1. The CDR3 spans 16 residues. With V trimmed by 5 bases and J by 0 bases, 8 bases remained unmatched. Germline CDR1 reads SGHVS; CDR2 reads FNYEAQ. The CDR3 is CASSPGQGFSSYEQYF. The CDR3 region has the DNA TGTGCCAGCAGCCCAGGACAGGGGTTCAGCTCCTACGAGCAGTACTTC.

The rearrangement joins TRBV5-1 to TRBJ2-7; TRBD1 agrees at 8 bases. V was clipped by 3 bases and J by 5 bases; unmatched bases: 7. The CDR3 runs to 14 residues. CDR1 is SGHRS and CDR2 is YFSETQ in the germline V gene. The CDR3 protein is CASSWKDRVDEQYF. Here the CDR3 DNA reads TGCGCCAGCAGCTGGAAGGACAGGGTTGACGAGCAGTACTTC.

The V gene is TRBV6-5, the J gene TRBJ2-2; 9 bases map to TRBD1. Germline CDR1 is MNHEY and CDR2 is SVGAGI. Trimming removed 5 bases from V and 5 bases from J; junction bases left unmatched: 6. The CDR3 covers 15 residues. The CDR3 reads CASSTGQGRTGELFF. CDR3 DNA sequence: TGTGCCAGCAGTACGGGACAGGGTAGGACCGGGGAGCTGTTTTTT.

The chain links TRBV4-1 to TRBJ1-3; D unresolved. CDR1 is MGHRA, CDR2 YSYEKL, per germline. The CDR3 covers 16 residues. V was cut by 2 bases and J by 1 base, with 12 bases left in between. CDR3 nucleotide sequence: TGCGCCAGCAGCCAAAATGTACAGCTATCTGGAAACACCATATATTTT. Encoded protein: CASSQNVQLSGNTIYF.

The rearrangement links TRBV7-9 to TRBJ1-1; 10 positions match TRBD1. The V segment lost 4 bases and the J segment 3 bases; nucleotides outside the gene matches: 14. This CDR3 spans 18 amino acids. In germline, CDR1 is SEHNR, CDR2 FQNEAQ (reference sequence). The DNA of the CDR3 is TGTGCCAGCAGCTCCAACTCCAACTCGACAGGGGGCCACACTGAAGCTTTCTTT. This sequence encodes CASSSNSNSTGGHTEAFF.

This sequence joins TRBV5-1 and TRBJ1-1, with D perhaps TRBD1 (5 bases). Germline values: CDR1 SGHRS, CDR2 YFSETQ. V lost 1 base and J lost 5, with 9 bases in between. This CDR3 is 13 amino acids long. CDR3 sequence (DNA): TGCGCCAGCAGCTTGCAGGGTATGACTGAAGCTTTCTTT. Protein: CASSLQGMTEAFF.

The chain joins TRBV7-3 to TRBJ2-5, with 10 bases that match TRBD1. Trimming took 5 bases from V and 5 from J; bases not matched to a gene: 5. The CDR3 loop spans 14 amino acids. CDR1 SGHTA and CDR2 FQGTGA come from the germline V gene. CDR3 region: CASSPTGGRETQYF. Here the CDR3 DNA reads TGTGCCAGCAGCCCGACAGGGGGCCGGGAGACCCAGTACTTC. Together with reference TRBV7-3 and TRBJ2-5, the CDR3 gives the full variable domain: GAGVSQTPSNKVTEKGKYVELRCDPISGHTALYWYRQSLGQGPEFLIYFQGTGAADDSGLPNDRFFAVRPEGSVSTLKIQRTERGDSAVYLCASSPTGGRETQYFGPGTRLLVL.